The clone carrying this T cell receptor beta chain was found a few times. These data are taken from a study of blood T cell repertoires in COVID-19. Whole-study context: Donors in the United States, Italy and Spain gave samples during acute or convalescent COVID-19.

Per the original methods: How many nucleated cells were present was estimated from reference gene primer amplification. TCRdb's table, derived via immunoSEQ multiplex PCR, lists solely in-frame clones and lacks some. The DNA gave D and trimming, while V, J and clone size come from that table. The table has fewer than 350,000 clones, 85% seen once. The age range of participants was about 18 to 89 years, with residence in roughly 25 US areas. Membership in each cohort depended on participant-reported clinical history. Germline trimming cut 4 bases from V and 4 bases from J; bases unmatched to any gene: 10. CDR3 length: 16 amino acids. CDR1 and CDR2 (germline): SNHLY, FYNNEI.

Sequencing used PBMCs or T cells enriched from blood (not recorded which). The receptor comes from a woman aged 50 to 65 who had recovered from COVID-19. The J gene is TRBJ1-5, the V gene TRBV2; 7 bases map to TRBD1. The CDR3 DNA is TGTGCCAGCAGTGGACAGGGCCGTTTGATTAATCAGCCCCAGCATTTT. Translating it yields CASSGQGRLINQPQHF.